A single sample gave rise to the 12 T cell receptor beta chains below, sequenced in a study of cytomegalovirus exposure and HLA in healthy donors. Using immunoSEQ multiplex PCR, the repertoire was profiled, and TCRdb retains in-frame clones only, with some absent. The table shows approximately 240,000 clones, with about 90% occurring only once. The sequencing input was PBMCs. The receptors stem from a woman aged 18-29 years in good health and CMV-seronegative.

The rearrangement uses TRBV19 and TRBJ2-3, with D perhaps TRBD1 (5 bases). The length of the CDR3 is 15 residues. Trimming took off 8 bases at V and 3 bases at J, with 18 bases between the two ends. From germline, CDR1 is LNHDA and CDR2 SQIVND (reference sequence). The CDR3 DNA reads as TGTGCCAGTGGCCCAGGCGGCAGGGCAACAGATACGCAGTATTTT. Its translation is CASGPGGRATDTQYF.

This chain joins TRBV28 and TRBJ1-5, with D maybe TRBD1 (6 bases). V dropped 4 bases and J dropped 0 bases, with 13 bases sitting between them. CDR1 and CDR2 (germline): MDHEN, SYDVKM. The CDR3 is 16 amino acids. The CDR3 loop reads CASSSPYRVSNQPQHF. CDR3 bases: TGTGCCAGCAGTTCACCCTACAGGGTTAGCAATCAGCCCCAGCATTTT.

The rearrangement uses TRBV6-6 and TRBJ2-7, with 8 bases aligning to TRBD2. V dropped 6 bases and J dropped 1; count of bases not matched to a gene: 8. CDR1 and CDR2 (germline): MNHNY, SVGAGI (reference sequence). CDR3 length: 15 amino acids. The CDR3 is CASRPKAGVSYEQYF. CDR3 nucleotides: TGTGCCAGCAGACCTAAAGCGGGAGTGTCCTACGAGCAGTACTTC.

This clone was seen once. The rearrangement uses TRBV28 and TRBJ2-7; 8 nucleotides match TRBD1. Unmatched junction bases numbered 5, after V lost 5 bases and J lost 2 bases. The CDR3 extends over 14 amino acids. CDR1 is MDHEN and CDR2 is SYDVKM in the germline V gene. The CDR3 loop reads CASSPQGVAYEQYF. The CDR3 bases are TGTGCCAGCAGTCCACAGGGGGTGGCCTACGAGCAGTACTTC.

The chain carries TRBV18 and TRBJ1-1; 9 nucleotides align to TRBD1. Germline values: CDR1 KGHSH, CDR2 LQKENI. The CDR3 is 14 amino acids. V was pared by 6 bases and J by 1 base, with 3 bases of the junction left unmatched. Here the CDR3 reads CASSGTGPNTEAFF. In nucleotides, the CDR3 is TGTGCCAGCTCCGGGACAGGGCCGAACACTGAAGCTTTCTTT.

The chain joins TRBV6-5 to TRBJ1-6, with D perhaps matching TRBD1 (6 bases). V shed 0 bases and J shed 7 bases, with 13 bases lying between them. The germline gives CDR1 MNHEY, CDR2 SVGAGI. This CDR3 comprises 16 residues. The CDR3 DNA sequence: TGTGCCAGCAGTTACTCATCTGGGCAGGGGAATTCACCCCTCCACTTT. Encoded protein: CASSYSSGQGNSPLHF.

The gene calls are TRBV7-6 and TRBJ2-7; possible D gene TRBD1, 6 bases. Trimming took 5 bases from V and 0 from J, leaving 8 bases between them. Germline V gene data show CDR1 as SGHVS and CDR2 as FNYEAQ. The CDR3 is made up of 13 amino acids. CDR3 residues: CASSQGSSYEQYF. The DNA of the CDR3 is TGTGCCAGCAGCCAGGGGAGCTCCTACGAGCAGTACTTC.

This clone has a single count. The CDR3: CASSLDRGEQPQHF. CDR3 DNA sequence: TGTGCCAGCAGTTTGGACAGGGGCGAACAGCCCCAGCATTTT. The rearrangement uses TRBV2 and TRBJ1-5; 9 bases line up with TRBD1. V dropped 5 bases and J dropped 7; count of bases not matched to a gene: 6. The germline gives CDR1 SNHLY, CDR2 FYNNEI. The CDR3 sequence is 14 residues long.

In regard to this clone: A read error may account for a junction end that differs from germline. CDR3 coding DNA: TGTGCCGGCAGTTTTTCCGGGACAGGGTCCTACGAGCAGTACTTC. Its protein product is CAGSFSGTGSYEQYF. The rearrangement joins TRBV6-5 to TRBJ2-7; TRBD1 matches at 9 bases. Germline CDR1 MNHEY, CDR2 SVGAGI. The length of the CDR3 is 15 residues.

This clone was seen once. The chain couples TRBV19 to TRBJ2-7, with 7 nucleotides matching TRBD1. This CDR3 has 14 residues. V was clipped by 5 bases and J by 3 bases; unmatched bases: 7. Per germline, CDR1 LNHDA and CDR2 SQIVND (reference sequence). The CDR3 sequence: CASSGTVGGYEQYF. The CDR3 DNA sequence: TGTGCCAGTAGTGGGACAGTAGGGGGCTACGAGCAGTACTTC.

This chain uses TRBV7-9 with TRBJ1-4; no clear D gene. There are 14 residues in the CDR3. Germline CDR1 is SEHNR and CDR2 is FQNEAQ (reference sequence). The V gene lost 7 bases and the J gene lost 9 bases, with 18 bases spanning the gap. The CDR3: CASIAAGTSQKLFF. The CDR3 coding sequence is TGTGCCAGCATAGCGGCAGGCACCTCCCAAAAACTGTTTTTT.

V gene TRBV21-1 combines with J gene TRBJ1-1; TRBD1, the table's D call, was not compared with the DNA. TRBV21-1 is deemed a pseudogene. The CDR3 sequence is 15 residues long. CDR3 DNA: TGTGCCAGTACTCATGGGGGCAGGCAGAACACTGAAGCTTTCTTT. It specifies CASTHGGRQNTEAFF.